What follows describes a single T cell receptor beta chain. Its target is not known. The data were obtained in a study of CD8 T cell repertoires and HIV-1 epitope variants. Sequencing of TCR beta CDR3 used immunoSEQ survey depth. Sequencing used immunoSEQ multiplex PCR; TCRdb keeps in-frame clones, though not all of them. The sample lists 2,200 or so clones; 60% to 85% were seen once. Sequencing used cultured CD8+ T cells derived from PBMCs. This TCR derives from a male donor with HIV.

CDR3 loop: CAISESGGIGEGYTF. The CDR3, as DNA: TGTGCCATCAGTGAGTCCGGGGGGATTGGGGAAGGCTACACCTTC. This sequence joins TRBV10-3 and TRBJ1-2; a possible D gene is TRBD1 (5 bases). The germline V gene has CDR1 ENHRY and CDR2 SYGVKD. The ends were cut back, 0 bases at V and 8 bases at J, with 16 bases in the middle. The length of the CDR3 is 15 residues.